Listed below are T cell receptor beta chains from one sample, sequenced in a study of T cells in Graves' hyperthyroidism and ophthalmopathy. TCRdb fed the multiplex PCR reads into MiXCR, producing one record per CDR3 protein. The sample shows about 200,000 distinct CDR3 sequences, about 17% of them seen only once. Source material: blood. These receptors were obtained from a woman in her forties or fifties with Graves' hyperthyroidism. Both conserved end residues are part of each CDR3. D genes are given only for firm matches. Size tells how often a clone was seen (once, few, many) or the class of an expanded clone, and some rows leave it out.

>17|.|TRBJ2-4|TRBV20-1|TRBD2
TGCAGTGCCTCTCCCAGACTAGCGGGAGGGCCTCAGGACATTCAGTACTTC
CSASPRLAGGPQDIQYF
>14|many|TRBJ1-1|TRBV24-1|TRBD1
TGTGCCACCAGGGACAGGGAAGGAAACACTGAAGCTTTCTTT
CATRDREGNTEAFF
>16|.|TRBJ2-3|TRBV7-2|.
TGTGCCAGCAGCTTAGGAGGGGCGGTTTGGGGAGATACGCAGTATTTT
CASSLGGAVWGDTQYF
>15|few|TRBJ2-5|TRBV7-3|TRBD2
TGTGCCAGCAGCTTAGCGGGAGGGCCATCAGAGACCCAGTACTTC
CASSLAGGPSETQYF
>15|.|TRBJ2-7|TRBV3-1|.
TGTGCCAGCAGCCAAGACTTACTACCCACCTACGAGCAGCACTTC
CASSQDLLPTYEQHF
>15|few|TRBJ1-2|TRBV27|TRBD1
TGTGCCAGCAGTGCCCGGACAGGGGGCGCACATGGCTACACCTTC
CASSARTGGAHGYTF
>13|many|TRBJ1-1|TRBV12-3/TRBV12-4|.
TGTGCCAGCAGTCTCAAAGGGCACACTGAAGCTTTCTTT
CASSLKGHTEAFF
>14|.|TRBJ2-1|TRBV20-1|TRBD2
TGCAGTGCCCGGGGGCTAGCGGGAGGCAATGAGCAGTTCTTC
CSARGLAGGNEQFF
>15|many|TRBJ2-1|TRBV2|TRBD2
TGTGCCAGCAGGGGACTAGCGGGCGATGGGAATGAGCAGTTCTTC
CASRGLAGDGNEQFF
>13|many|TRBJ1-2|TRBV24-1|.
TGTGCCACCAGTGATGAGACGGCGTATGGCTACACCTTC
CATSDETAYGYTF
>14|.|TRBJ1-1|TRBV2|.
TGTGCCAGCAGTGAAGGGAGGGGCAGCACTGAAGCTTTCTTT
CASSEGRGSTEAFF
>11|.|TRBJ2-5|TRBV6-2/TRBV6-3|TRBD2
TGTGCCAGCAGTCGAAAGGGACTAGTGCACTTC
CASSRKGLVHF
>13|many|TRBJ2-7|TRBV20-1|.
TGCAGTGCTAGCGAGCGGTCCGCCTACGAGCAGTACTTC
CSASERSAYEQYF
>12|.|TRBJ1-4|TRBV2|.
TGTGCCAGCAGAGTCGACATTGAAAAACTGTTTTTT
CASRVDIEKLFF
>10|many|TRBJ2-7|TRBV2|.
TGTGCCAGCAGTGGGTACGAGCAGTACTTC
CASSGYEQYF
>14|.|TRBJ2-3|TRBV25-1|.
TGTGCCAGCAGTGAATACAGGAACACAGATACGCAGTATTTT
CASSEYRNTDTQYF
>19|.|TRBJ2-1|TRBV25-1|TRBD2
TGTGCCAGCAGTCTGAGTCCCAGTGGGACTAGCGGGAGTAGCAATGAGCAGTTCTTC
CASSLSPSGTSGSSNEQFF
>14|many|TRBJ1-2|TRBV10-3|.
TGTGCCATTGCACCGGGGCAAGCTAACTATGGCTACACCTTC
CAIAPGQANYGYTF
>15|few|TRBJ2-3|TRBV5-6|.
TGTGCCAGCAGCTTCACAAGAGGGGTTTTGGATACGCAGTATTTT
CASSFTRGVLDTQYF
>14|.|TRBJ1-3|TRBV12-3/TRBV12-4|TRBD1
TGTGCCAGCCGAGCCGACAGGGGGGGAAACACCATATATTTT
CASRADRGGNTIYF
>13|many|TRBJ1-1|TRBV12-3/TRBV12-4|.
TGTGCCAGCAGCCAGCAACAGAACACTGAAGCTTTCTTT
CASSQQQNTEAFF
>15|.|TRBJ1-3|TRBV5-1|.
TGCGCCAGCAGCCTCACAGCGAGCTCTGGAAACACCATATATTTT
CASSLTASSGNTIYF
>14|many|TRBJ1-4|TRBV28|TRBD1
TGTGCCAGCAGTTCAGGGGGGGAAGGTGAAAAACTGTTTTTT
CASSSGGEGEKLFF
>11|many|TRBJ1-2|TRBV29-1|.
TGCAGCGCCGGAGCTAACTATGGCTACACCTTC
CSAGANYGYTF
>16|many|TRBJ1-2|TRBV18|.
TGTGCCAGCTCACCATTCAGTGGCAGAGAGAACTATGGCTACACCTTC
CASSPFSGRENYGYTF
>17|.|TRBJ1-4|TRBV20-1|TRBD1
TGCAGTGCCAGAGAAGCGAACAGGGGTACAACTAATGAAAAACTGTTTTTT
CSAREANRGTTNEKLFF
>13|many|TRBJ2-3|TRBV11-2|.
TGTGCCAGCAGCTTAGTGGCAGGACATACGCAGTATTTT
CASSLVAGHTQYF
>16|many|TRBJ2-3|TRBV2|.
TGTGCCAGCAGTGAAGATGCAGGGGCTAGCACAGATACGCAGTATTTT
CASSEDAGASTDTQYF
>16|many|TRBJ2-3|TRBV3-1|.
TGTGCCAGCAGCCAAGATTTGGCAGTCCTCACAGATACGCAGTATTTT
CASSQDLAVLTDTQYF
>14|many|TRBJ1-1|TRBV20-1|.
TGCAGTGCTAGAGACCCGGGAGGGAACACTGAAGCTTTCTTT
CSARDPGGNTEAFF
>14|.|TRBJ2-1|TRBV30|TRBD2
TGTGCCTGGAGAGCGACTAGCGGAAGGAATGAGCAGTTCTTC
CAWRATSGRNEQFF
>13|.|TRBJ1-1|TRBV20-1|TRBD1
TGCAGTGCTGGGACAGGGTTGAACACTGAAGCTTTCTTT
CSAGTGLNTEAFF
>14|many|TRBJ1-1|TRBV2|.
TGTGCCAGCAGTGATACAGGGCGGGACACTGAAGCTTTCTTT
CASSDTGRDTEAFF
>14|many|TRBJ2-5|TRBV7-9|TRBD2
TGTGCCAGCAGCTCGACCGCGGGAGCAGAGACCCAGTACTTC
CASSSTAGAETQYF
>14|many|TRBJ1-5|TRBV18|.
TGTGCCAGCTCACCAGATGTCGGTAATCAGCCCCAGCATTTT
CASSPDVGNQPQHF
>14|many|TRBJ2-7|TRBV29-1|TRBD2
TGCAGCGTAGCTAGCGGGAGGGCCGGCTACGAGCAGTACTTC
CSVASGRAGYEQYF
>17|.|TRBJ1-1|TRBV12-3/TRBV12-4|TRBD1
TGTGCCAGCAGTTTAGAATACAGGGGGCGGATTGGGACTGAAGCTTTCTTT
CASSLEYRGRIGTEAFF
>17|many|TRBJ2-1|TRBV29-1|.
TGCAGCGTTGAAGAGTTGCCGTCGGGCAGTAACTACAATGAGCAGTTCTTC
CSVEELPSGSNYNEQFF
>16|many|TRBJ2-1|TRBV7-3|.
TGTGCCAGCAGCTTAGCGGCGCCTCACACAAACAATGAGCAGTTCTTC
CASSLAAPHTNNEQFF
>14|many|TRBJ2-3|TRBV30|.
TGTGCCTGGAGCGGAGGGACTAGCACAGATACGCAGTATTTT
CAWSGGTSTDTQYF
>16|once|TRBJ1-1|TRBV5-1|TRBD1
TGCGCCAGCAGCTCCGGACAGGGGGCAAAAGGGACTGAAGCTTTCTTT
CASSSGQGAKGTEAFF
>13|few|TRBJ1-2|TRBV19|.
TGTGCCAGTAGTATAGGAGGCGACTATGGCTACACCTTC
CASSIGGDYGYTF
>14|many|TRBJ1-5|TRBV20-1|.
TGCAGTGCTAGGGGAGGGATTCTCAATCAGCCCCAGCATTTT
CSARGGILNQPQHF
>17|.|TRBJ1-5|TRBV30|.
TGTGCCTGGAGTGTAGACAGGACTCCCTATAGCAATCAGCCCCAGCATTTT
CAWSVDRTPYSNQPQHF
>13|many|TRBJ2-5|TRBV11-3|TRBD2
TGTGCCAGCAGCGGAAGCGGGACGGAGACCCAGTACTTC
CASSGSGTETQYF
>13|.|TRBJ1-2|TRBV19|.
TGTGCCAGTAGTAAGGTTTTCGGCTATGGCTACACCTTC
CASSKVFGYGYTF
>14|many|TRBJ2-2|TRBV6-1|.
TGTGCCAGCATCGGCTCCCTGAGAACCGGGGAGCTGTTTTTT
CASIGSLRTGELFF
>14|.|TRBJ1-2|TRBV5-1|.
TGCGCCAGCAGCACCGGACCGGGGGCAGAGGGCTACACCTTC
CASSTGPGAEGYTF
>13|.|TRBJ1-1|TRBV20-1|.
TGCAGTGCTAGTCGGGCGGGGGGGACTGAAGCTTTCTTT
CSASRAGGTEAFF
>14|many|TRBJ1-1|TRBV7-8|.
TGTGCCAGCAGCTTAGAATCAAGGAACACTGAAGCTTTCTTT
CASSLESRNTEAFF
>17|few|TRBJ2-1|TRBV18|TRBD1
TGTGCCAGCTCACCACCGCTAGATAGGGACAGTAACAATGAGCAGTTCTTC
CASSPPLDRDSNNEQFF
>17|many|TRBJ2-1|TRBV3-1|.
TGTGCCAGCAGCCAAGATGGTATGCCTCCCTCCTACAATGAGCAGTTCTTC
CASSQDGMPPSYNEQFF
>14|few|TRBJ2-1|TRBV27|.
TGTGCCAGCAGTTTCGATCTAGCCCGCAATGAGCAGTTCTTC
CASSFDLARNEQFF
>17|many|TRBJ2-1|TRBV18|TRBD2
TGTGCCAGCTCACCCACCGGGCTAGCGGGAGGATACAATGAGCAGTTCTTC
CASSPTGLAGGYNEQFF